A selection of T cell receptor beta chains follows, all from one sample in a study of response to subunit inactivated influenza vaccine. TCRdb called the RT-PCR reads again in MiXCR, with one record for every CDR3 protein. This sample has roughly 160,000 distinct CDR3 sequences; about 10% occur once, and the top ten carry around 33%. This material consisted of CD8+ T cells sorted from PBMCs, taken around 2 years after vaccination. These TCRs come from a man between 50 and 69 years old who received an inactivated influenza vaccine. CDR3s include the opening cysteine and the closing phenylalanine or tryptophan. D genes are given only for firm matches. Clone size is stated in some rows and not others, as once, few, many or a class when expanded.

D	V	size	J	DNA	CDR3
-	TRBV7-8	-	TRBJ2-1	TGTGCCAGCAGCTTAGGTGCTAGCGTAATCTACAATGAGCAGTTCTTC	CASSLGASVIYNEQFF
-	TRBV7-6	many	TRBJ2-1	TGTGCCAGCAGCAAGCTCCAGGAGGGCGGGTACAATGAGCAGTTCTTC	CASSKLQEGGYNEQFF
-	TRBV23-1	-	TRBJ2-5	TGCGCCAGCAGTCAATCGGCCCTCAGGAGGCGACAACAACAAGAGACCCAGTACTTC	CASSQSALRRRQQQETQYF
TRBD2	TRBV9	few	TRBJ2-7	TGTGCCAGCAGCTCCGGTGGAGCGGGGTGGGATAAGCAGTACTTC	CASSSGGAGWDKQYF
TRBD2	TRBV9	-	TRBJ2-3	TGTGCCAGCAGTATTGGACTAGCAGCTAGCACAGATACGCAGTATTTT	CASSIGLAASTDTQYF
-	TRBV11-2	-	TRBJ1-1	TGTGCCAGCAGCGGACACAGAAAAATGAACACTGAAGCTTTCTTT	CASSGHRKMNTEAFF
-	TRBV28	-	TRBJ2-7	TGTGCCAGCAGTTTATTAGGATACGGGGGCTCCTACGAGCAGTACTTC	CASSLLGYGGSYEQYF
TRBD2	TRBV4-3	-	TRBJ2-3	TGCGCCAGCAGCCCCCGTGGTAGCGGGGGGGGATACGGCACAGATACGCAGTATTTT	CASSPRGSGGGYGTDTQYF
-	TRBV7-9	-	TRBJ2-5	TGTGCCAGCAGCAGACCCACGACCGAGTGGGAGACCCAGTACTTC	CASSRPTTEWETQYF
-	TRBV4-3	many	TRBJ1-5	TGCGCCAGCAGCCGGGGACCTAATCAGCCCCAGCATTTT	CASSRGPNQPQHF
TRBD2	TRBV6-5	few	TRBJ2-1	TGTGCCAGCAGTTACTCGACGGGAGGGGGGTACAATGAGCAGTTCTTC	CASSYSTGGGYNEQFF
-	TRBV12-3/TRBV12-4	few	TRBJ1-1	TGTGCCAGCAGTAAAACCCCTCCAGACGCTTTCTTT	CASSKTPPDAFF
TRBD2	TRBV7-9	-	TRBJ2-1	TGTGCCAGCAGCTACCGAGGAGGACTAGCACCGAATGAGCAGTTCTTC	CASSYRGGLAPNEQFF
-	TRBV24-1	many	TRBJ1-2	TGTGCCACCAGTCAATCCCGGGGCTATGGCTACACCTTC	CATSQSRGYGYTF
-	TRBV4-3	-	TRBJ1-1	TGCGCCAGCAGCGCCTTGGGGGTGGGGACTGAAGCTTTCTTT	CASSALGVGTEAFF
-	TRBV27	few	TRBJ2-7	TGTGCCAGCAGTTTTACGGATAGCTCCTACGAGCAGTACTTC	CASSFTDSSYEQYF
-	TRBV5-1	-	TRBJ2-1	TGCGCCAGCAGCTGGGCTAGAGCGGACAGCTCCTACAATGAGCAGTTCTTC	CASSWARADSSYNEQFF
TRBD2	TRBV12-3/TRBV12-4	-	TRBJ2-1	TGTGCCAGCAGTCCGTCTAGCGGGGGGGGCGAGCAGTTCTTC	CASSPSSGGGEQFF
-	TRBV5-1	-	TRBJ2-5	TGCGCCAGCAGCTTGTACAGGGTACCCTCGGAGACCCAGTACTTC	CASSLYRVPSETQYF
TRBD1	TRBV15	few	TRBJ2-7	TGTGCCACCAGCAGGTCCGGGACAGGGGACTACGAGCAGTACTTC	CATSRSGTGDYEQYF
-	TRBV9	-	TRBJ2-2	TGTGCCAGCAGCGAGGGACAGAACACCGGGGAGCTGTTTTTT	CASSEGQNTGELFF
TRBD1	TRBV5-1	many	TRBJ2-7	TGCGCCAGCAGAGAAGGACAGGGATTATCCTACGAGCAGTACTTC	CASREGQGLSYEQYF
-	TRBV28	few	TRBJ2-7	TGTGCCAGCAGTTTATTAACAGGGACCGAGCAGTACTTC	CASSLLTGTEQYF
TRBD1	TRBV12-3/TRBV12-4	few	TRBJ2-7	TGTGCCAGCAGTTCGTCTGGGACAGACCTTTACGAGCAGTACTTC	CASSSSGTDLYEQYF
-	TRBV3-1	many	TRBJ1-1	TGTGCCAGCAGCCAAGAGGCGGGGGGGAACACTGAAGCTTTCTTT	CASSQEAGGNTEAFF
-	TRBV6-2/TRBV6-3	few	TRBJ1-5	TGTGCCAGCAGTTACTCGTTGGGTGTGGGGTCGGATCTCATTCAGCCCCAGCATTTT	CASSYSLGVGSDLIQPQHF
-	TRBV7-9	few	TRBJ2-7	TGTGCCAGCAGCCAAATACAGGGTGATGAGTACGAGCAGTACTTC	CASSQIQGDEYEQYF
-	TRBV7-9	many	TRBJ1-2	TGTGCCAGCAGCGCATCCGGGACTCGCTATGGCTACACCTTC	CASSASGTRYGYTF
-	TRBV29-1	-	TRBJ1-1	TGCAGCGTTGAACGGGGGGCGAACACTGAAGCTTTCTTT	CSVERGANTEAFF
-	TRBV24-1	few	TRBJ2-1	TGTGCCACCAGTGATTTGACCTTACGGAATGAGCAGTTCTTC	CATSDLTLRNEQFF
TRBD1	TRBV24-1	-	TRBJ2-7	TGTGCCACCAGCGCGCAAGTGACAGGGGAAAAGGGCTACGAGCAGTACTTC	CATSAQVTGEKGYEQYF
-	TRBV15	-	TRBJ2-3	TGTGCCACCAGCAGAGTACCGGGATTTGCGGGCACAGATACGCAGTATTTT	CATSRVPGFAGTDTQYF
-	TRBV4-1	-	TRBJ1-3	TGCGCCAGCAGCCCAGACATTTTCTCTGGAAACACCATATATTTT	CASSPDIFSGNTIYF
-	TRBV5-1	-	TRBJ2-6	TGCGCCAGCAGCTTGCAGTCACAGTCGTCTTCCTCTGGGGCCAACGTCTTGACTTTC	CASSLQSQSSSSGANVLTF
-	TRBV21-1	-	TRBJ1-1	TGTGCCAGCAGCCTAACCGGGGCGGGGGGAAACACTGAAGCTTTCTTT	CASSLTGAGGNTEAFF
-	TRBV20-1	few	TRBJ2-7	TGCAGTGCTAAGGACTTTTCATTCTACGAGCAGTACTTC	CSAKDFSFYEQYF
-	TRBV5-5	-	TRBJ1-1	TGTGCCAGCAGCCCATCTATGAACACTGAAGCTTTCTTT	CASSPSMNTEAFF
-	TRBV9	-	TRBJ1-1	TGTGCCAGCAGCGTGTCCACTCACACTGAAGCTTTCTTT	CASSVSTHTEAFF
-	TRBV25-1	-	TRBJ2-5	TGTGCCAGCAGTGAAGAGACCCAGTACTTC	CASSEETQYF
-	TRBV4-3	-	TRBJ2-6	TGCGCCAGCAGCCAAGAACCGAGTTTAGGGGGAATCTCTGGGGCCAACGTCCTGACTTTC	CASSQEPSLGGISGANVLTF
-	TRBV6-2/TRBV6-3	-	TRBJ1-2	TGTGCCAGCAGCTCCGGGACACTCTATGGCTACACCTTC	CASSSGTLYGYTF
-	TRBV6-1	-	TRBJ1-3	TGTGCCAGCAGTCGAACAGGCATAAACTCTGGAAACACCATATATTTT	CASSRTGINSGNTIYF
-	TRBV20-1	few	TRBJ2-7	TGCAGTGCTAGAGTAGAATGGGACGAGCAGTACTTC	CSARVEWDEQYF
TRBD1	TRBV4-2	-	TRBJ1-2	TGTGCCAGCAGCAACTCCGGGACAGGGGATTATGGCTACACCTTC	CASSNSGTGDYGYTF
-	TRBV13	many	TRBJ1-1	TGTGCCAGCAGCCCACACGACGAGGGAGGAGGAAGGAAAGCTTTCTTT	CASSPHDEGGGRKAFF
-	TRBV4-3	-	TRBJ2-2	TGCGCCAGCAGCCAAGATTGGCCGACAGGAACCGGGGAGCTGTTTTTT	CASSQDWPTGTGELFF
-	TRBV7-2	-	TRBJ2-1	TGTGCCAGCAGCCTACGTCGGGGGATTGAGCAGTTCTTC	CASSLRRGIEQFF
TRBD1	TRBV5-5	-	TRBJ2-7	TGTGCCAGCAGCTTGGAAACAGGGGGTCATCACGAGCAGTACTTC	CASSLETGGHHEQYF
-	TRBV19	few	TRBJ2-1	TGTGCCAGTAGTATAGGAGGATTTTACAATGAGCAGTTCTTC	CASSIGGFYNEQFF
TRBD2	TRBV20-1	few	TRBJ2-3	TGCAGTGCTTCTGATAGCGGGAGGGTCCCAGATACGCAGTATTTT	CSASDSGRVPDTQYF
TRBD1	TRBV9	-	TRBJ1-2	TGTGCCAGCAGCGGGACAGGACTATTCTATGGCTACACCTTC	CASSGTGLFYGYTF
-	TRBV7-2	few	TRBJ2-7	TGTGCCAGCAGCCCAGCTGGGATCACGGGGGCCTACGAGCAGTACTTC	CASSPAGITGAYEQYF
-	TRBV7-3	-	TRBJ2-3	TGTGCCAGCAGCCTCGGCGGGCGGAACATTGATACGCAGTATTTT	CASSLGGRNIDTQYF
TRBD1	TRBV3-1	-	TRBJ1-4	TGTGCCAGCAGCCAATACGACAGGGGGAAGGAAAAACTGTTTTTT	CASSQYDRGKEKLFF